The 23 T cell receptor beta chains below come from one sample, sequenced in a study of molecular identifiers for immune sequencing clone quantification. TCRdb redid the calling of the PCR reads with MiXCR, one entry per CDR3 protein. The sample includes a few hundred thousand distinct CDR3 sequences, roughly 24% of them seen just once. The sample taken for sequencing was naive CD8+ T cells from blood, with Jurkat cell RNA spiked in. Subset noted: FACS-sorted CD8+CD4-CCR7+CD45RA+ naive T cells. These receptor sequences come from a human donor in good health. Some libraries in this study had Jurkat cell RNA spiked in.

The chain uses TRBV15 and TRBJ2-3, with TRBD1 matching over 8 bases. V was clipped by 8 bases and J by 3 bases; unmatched bases: 7. This CDR3 comprises 14 residues. Germline V gene data show CDR1 as LNHNV and CDR2 as YYDKDF (reference sequence). The CDR3 loop is CATAGGGNTDTQYF. The CDR3 bases are TGTGCCACCGCAGGGGGCGGGAATACAGATACGCAGTATTTT. Together with reference TRBV15 and TRBJ2-3, the CDR3 gives the full variable domain: DAMVIQNPRYQVTQFGKPVTLSCSQTLNHNVMYWYQQKSSQAPKLLFHYYDKDFNNEADTPDNFQSRRPNTSFCFLDIRSPGLGDTAMYLCATAGGGNTDTQYFGPGTRLTVL.

Concerning this clonotype: It may be a read error: a sequence one base away is much more abundant. The gene calls are TRBV4-3 and TRBJ2-6; D gene unclear. This CDR3 contains 16 residues. Germline V gene lookup returns CDR1 LGHNA and CDR2 YSLEER. The CDR3 coding sequence is TGCGCCTGCAGCCAACAGCTGAGCTCTGGGGCCAACGTCCTGACTTTC. Its protein is CACSQQLSSGANVLTF.

In the case of this clonotype: It may be a read error: a sequence one base away is much more abundant. This chain links TRBV4-1 with TRBJ2-7, with TRBD1 identical over 11 bases. Germline CDR1 is MGHRA and CDR2 is YSYEKL. V was clipped by 3 bases and J by 9 bases; unmatched bases: 10. This CDR3 has 15 amino acids. The CDR3 sequence: CASSQTGQGANAQYF. The CDR3 DNA follows: TGCGCCAGCAGCCAGACCGGACAGGGGGCCAACGCGCAGTACTTC.

The sample holds many counts of this clonotype. This sequence joins TRBV24-1 and TRBJ1-5, with a possible D match to TRBD1 (6 bases). The V end was cut by 4 bases, the J end by 1 base, with 10 bases between. Germline V gives CDR1 KGHDR, CDR2 SFDVKD. CDR3 size: 15 residues. CDR3 nucleotide sequence: TGTGCCACCAGTGACGGGACATCGAGCAATCAGCCCCAGCATTTT. Its translation is CATSDGTSSNQPQHF.

The sample holds a few counts of this clonotype. The chain links TRBV7-2 to TRBJ2-2; D is possibly TRBD2 (6 bases). The V gene lost 6 bases and the J gene lost 3 bases, with 17 bases spanning the gap. The CDR3 runs to 16 residues. Germline CDR1 SGHTA, CDR2 FQGNSA. The CDR3 loop reads CASRTGAEVYTGELFF. Here the CDR3 DNA reads TGTGCCAGCAGGACGGGAGCCGAGGTGTACACCGGGGAGCTGTTTTTT.

This clonotype was picked up many times. V usage is TRBV30 and J usage is TRBJ1-1; D perhaps matches TRBD1 (5 bases). The CDR3 contains 14 residues. V lost 1 base and J lost 1, with 10 bases in between. Germline V gives CDR1 GTSNPN, CDR2 SVGIG (reference sequence). CDR3 sequence reads: CAWSERGWNTEAFF. The CDR3 DNA reads TGTGCCTGGAGTGAAAGGGGATGGAACACTGAAGCTTTCTTT.

At least ten counts were recorded for this clonotype. The chain employs TRBV29-1 and TRBJ2-3; TRBD2 matches 12 bases. Germline CDR1 is SQVTM and CDR2 is ANQGSEA. The J segment lost 2 bases and the V segment lost 7 bases, leaving 10 bases of the junction unmatched. CDR3 length: 16 residues. CDR3 region: CSALTSGSRFTDTQYF. CDR3 coding DNA: TGCAGCGCCTTGACTAGCGGGAGCCGGTTCACAGATACGCAGTATTTT.

Details on this clonotype: This may stem from a read error, because a much larger clone lies one nucleotide away. The chain has TRBV6-5 and TRBJ2-3, with 11 bases lining up with TRBD2. The CDR3 extends over 17 amino acids. Germline-derived CDR1 and CDR2 are MNHEY and SVGAGI. V lost 6 bases to trimming and J lost 4 bases; unmatched junction nucleotides: 12. The CDR3 sequence is CASSRKTTSGASDTQYF. In nucleotides, the CDR3 is TGTGCCAGCAGCCGAAAAACGACTAGCGGGGCTTCAGATACGCAGTATTTT.

The chain has TRBV7-8 and TRBJ2-7, with 7 positions matching TRBD1. This CDR3 has 15 amino acids. In germline, CDR1 is SGHVS, CDR2 FQNEAQ. J was trimmed by 6 bases and V by 2 bases; bases with no gene match: 10. CDR3 loop: CASSLLYLGQAEQYF. CDR3 nucleotides: TGTGCCAGCAGCTTACTCTACCTAGGACAGGCCGAGCAGTACTTC.

This clonotype was counted at least ten times. V is TRBV12-3 or TRBV12-4 and J is TRBJ2-3; unclear D gene. V lost 7 bases, J lost 0 bases, and 17 bases lay in between. The CDR3 totals 16 residues. The CDR3 bases are TGTGCCAGCACCCCCAGACGGGCCTCTAGCACAGATACGCAGTATTTT. It is translated as CASTPRRASSTDTQYF.

Only a few counts were recorded for this clonotype. This rearrangement joins TRBV27 to TRBJ1-4; 8 bases line up with TRBD1. There are 15 residues in the CDR3. Per the germline V gene, CDR1 is MNHEY and CDR2 is SMNVEV (reference sequence). The trim removed 2 bases at V and 8 bases at J, leaving 7 bases unmatched. Here the CDR3 reads CASSLAGTGGEKLFF. As DNA, the CDR3 is TGTGCCAGCAGTTTAGCGGGTACAGGGGGAGAAAAACTGTTTTTT.

Many counts were recorded for this clonotype. The chain links TRBV7-9 to TRBJ2-7; D gene unclear. V gave up 10 bases and J gave up 4 bases, with 14 bases separating them. Germline V gene data show CDR1 as SEHNR and CDR2 as FQNEAQ (reference sequence). The CDR3 is 12 residues long. The CDR3 loop is CAIEHREYEQYF. The CDR3 DNA reads as TGTGCCATTGAGCACAGAGAGTACGAGCAGTACTTC. Combining the CDR3 with reference TRBV7-9 and TRBJ2-7 gives the whole variable domain DTGVSQNPRHKITKRGQNVTFRCDPISEHNRLYWYRQTLGQGPEFLTYFQNEAQLEKSRLLSDRFSAERPKGSFSTLEIQRTEQGDSAMYLCAIEHREYEQYFGPGTRLTVT.

This chain uses TRBV5-1 with TRBJ2-7, with a possible D match to TRBD1 (5 bases). This CDR3 region has 14 residues. Germline CDR1 and CDR2: SGHRS and YFSETQ. The V gene lost 0 bases and the J gene lost 4 bases, with 11 bases spanning the gap. CDR3 sequence reads: CASSLEGSDYEQYF. In nucleotides, the CDR3 is TGCGCCAGCAGCTTGGAGGGGTCGGATTACGAGCAGTACTTC.

This clonotype turned up a few times. The chain is built from TRBV2 and TRBJ2-1; the match to TRBD1 covers 7 bases. V was pared by 7 bases and J by 2 bases, with 26 bases of the junction left unmatched. Germline CDR1 is SNHLY and CDR2 is FYNNEI. The CDR3 sequence is 21 residues long. CDR3 loop: CASKYEPWGQLEPNPYNEQFF. The CDR3, as DNA: TGTGCCAGCAAATATGAACCGTGGGGACAGCTCGAGCCCAATCCCTACAATGAGCAGTTCTTC.

This clonotype was found a few times. This chain links TRBV4-2 with TRBJ2-3, with 7 nucleotides matching TRBD2. The CDR3 runs to 17 residues. V gave up 0 bases and J gave up 4 bases; unmatched junction bases: 10. CDR1 and CDR2 from the germline V gene are LGHNA and YNFKEQ. CDR3 sequence: CASSQDGGGRGSDTQYF. DNA of the CDR3: TGTGCCAGCAGCCAAGATGGCGGCGGGAGAGGCTCAGATACGCAGTATTTT.

V usage is TRBV6-2 or TRBV6-3 and J usage is TRBJ2-7; D is undetermined. Germline CDR1 MNHEY, CDR2 SVGEGT. Trimming removed 7 bases from V and 0 bases from J, with 7 bases in between. CDR3 length: 12 residues. This CDR3 reads CASMKSSYEQYF. The CDR3 DNA follows: TGTGCCAGCATGAAAAGCTCCTACGAGCAGTACTTC.

There are many counts of this clonotype. The chain uses TRBV5-6 and TRBJ2-1; D may be TRBD1 or TRBD2 (5 bases each). Germline V gene data show CDR1 as SGHDT and CDR2 as YYEEEE. V dropped 3 bases and J dropped 6 bases, with 13 bases sitting between them. This CDR3 spans 14 amino acids. The CDR3 DNA reads TGTGCCAGCAGCTCCTGGGACCGTTTCAATGAGCAGTTCTTC. This sequence encodes CASSSWDRFNEQFF.

This clonotype was recorded many times. This chain uses TRBV6-2 or TRBV6-3 with TRBJ1-2; D remains unclear. The CDR3 contains 12 residues. Trimming stripped 2 bases from V and 3 bases from J, with 4 bases between. In germline, CDR1 is MNHEY, CDR2 SVGEGT. The DNA for the CDR3 is TGTGCCAGCAGTTACGGAGACTATGGCTACACCTTC. As protein: CASSYGDYGYTF.

The chain links TRBV20-1 to TRBJ2-7; D gene ambiguous. From germline, CDR1 is DFQATT and CDR2 SNEGSKA (reference sequence). The CDR3 extends over 15 amino acids. Trimming stripped 0 bases from V and 1 base from J, with 13 bases between. This CDR3 is CSARDPRTESYEQYF. In nucleotides, the CDR3 is TGCAGTGCTAGAGATCCCCGGACGGAATCCTACGAGCAGTACTTC.

This clonotype has a handful of counts. The J gene is TRBJ1-1, the V gene TRBV4-1; D is uncertain. With 7 bases removed from V and 1 base from J, the gap between germline ends came to 16 bases. CDR1 is MGHRA and CDR2 is YSYEKL in the germline V gene. The CDR3 sequence is 15 residues long. As DNA, the CDR3 is TGCGCCAGCACCGGAGGGCAGTTTTCGAACACTGAAGCTTTCTTT. This sequence encodes CASTGGQFSNTEAFF.

Comments on this clonotype: It may be a read error: a sequence one base away is much more abundant. This chain joins TRBV6-1 and TRBJ2-3, with TRBD2 matching over 8 bases. J lost 0 bases, V lost 4 bases, and 6 bases had no gene match. CDR3 length: 16 amino acids. Germline CDR1 MNHNS, CDR2 SASEGT. The CDR3 coding sequence is TGTGCCAGCAGTGTATGGGGACTAGAGAGCACAGATACGCAGTATTTT. Translation: CASSVWGLESTDTQYF.

Only a few counts were recorded for this clonotype. The rearrangement links TRBV19 to TRBJ2-1; tentative D call: TRBD1 (6 bases). Germline values: CDR1 LNHDA, CDR2 SQIVND (reference sequence). Trimming pared 5 bases from V and 0 bases from J, leaving 11 bases between. CDR3 size: 15 residues. The CDR3 bases are TGTGCCAGTAGTGCCTGGACAGCCTCCTACAATGAGCAGTTCTTC. As protein: CASSAWTASYNEQFF.

On this clonotype: Possible read error: a much larger clone is one base away. J is TRBJ2-3 and V is TRBV20-1; D perhaps matches TRBD2 (6 bases). Trimming pared 5 bases from V and 8 bases from J, leaving 23 bases between. The CDR3 extends over 15 amino acids. Germline V gives CDR1 DFQATT, CDR2 SNEGSKA (reference sequence). CDR3 sequence: CSAPNPDTSPGTQYF. The CDR3 DNA reads as TGCAGTGCTCCGAACCCGGACACTAGCCCTGGTACGCAGTATTTT.